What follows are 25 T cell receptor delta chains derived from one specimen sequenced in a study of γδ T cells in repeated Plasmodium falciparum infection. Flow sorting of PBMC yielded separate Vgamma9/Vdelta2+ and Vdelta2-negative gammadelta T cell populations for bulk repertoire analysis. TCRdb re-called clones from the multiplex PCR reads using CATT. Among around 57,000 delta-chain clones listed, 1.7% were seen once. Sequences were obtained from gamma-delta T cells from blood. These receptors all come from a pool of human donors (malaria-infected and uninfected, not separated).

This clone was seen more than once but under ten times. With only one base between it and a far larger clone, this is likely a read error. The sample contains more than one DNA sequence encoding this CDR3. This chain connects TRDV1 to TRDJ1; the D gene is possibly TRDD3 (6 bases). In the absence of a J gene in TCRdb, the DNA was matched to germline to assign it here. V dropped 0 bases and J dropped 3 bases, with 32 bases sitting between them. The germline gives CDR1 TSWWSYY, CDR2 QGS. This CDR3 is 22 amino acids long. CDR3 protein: CALGELFVFAELGDTWADKLIF. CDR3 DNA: TGTGCTCTTGGGGAACTCTTCGTTTTCGCCGAACTGGGAGATACTTGGGCCGATAAACTCATCTTT.

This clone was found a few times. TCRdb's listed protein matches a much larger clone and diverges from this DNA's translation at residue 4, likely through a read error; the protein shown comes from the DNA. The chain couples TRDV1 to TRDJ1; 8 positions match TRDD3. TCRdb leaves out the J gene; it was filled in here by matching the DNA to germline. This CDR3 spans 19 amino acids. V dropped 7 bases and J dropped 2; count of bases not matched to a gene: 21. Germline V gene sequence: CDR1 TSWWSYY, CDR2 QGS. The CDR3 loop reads CALEPRGGGDNGGTDKLIF. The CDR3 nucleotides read TGTGCTCTTGAGCCACGTGGCGGGGGGGATAATGGTGGGACCGATAAACTCATCTTT.

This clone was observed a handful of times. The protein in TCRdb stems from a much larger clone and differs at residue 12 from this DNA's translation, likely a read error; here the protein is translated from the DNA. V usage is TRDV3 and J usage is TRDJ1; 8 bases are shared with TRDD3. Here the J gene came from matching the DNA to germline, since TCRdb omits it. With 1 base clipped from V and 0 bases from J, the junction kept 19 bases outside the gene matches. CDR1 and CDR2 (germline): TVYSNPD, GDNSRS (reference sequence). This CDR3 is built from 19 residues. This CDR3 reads CAFNYRRPYWGAYTDKLIF. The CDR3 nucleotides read TGTGCCTTTAACTACCGACGCCCGTACTGGGGGGCGTACACCGATAAACTCATCTTT.

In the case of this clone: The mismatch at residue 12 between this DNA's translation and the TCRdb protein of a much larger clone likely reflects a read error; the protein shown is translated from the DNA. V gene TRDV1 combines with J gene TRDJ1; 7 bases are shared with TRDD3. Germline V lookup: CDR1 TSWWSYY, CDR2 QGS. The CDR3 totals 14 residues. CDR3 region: CALGERIWGAKFIF. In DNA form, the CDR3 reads TGTGCTCTTGGGGAACGGATCTGGGGGGCTAAATTCATCTTT.

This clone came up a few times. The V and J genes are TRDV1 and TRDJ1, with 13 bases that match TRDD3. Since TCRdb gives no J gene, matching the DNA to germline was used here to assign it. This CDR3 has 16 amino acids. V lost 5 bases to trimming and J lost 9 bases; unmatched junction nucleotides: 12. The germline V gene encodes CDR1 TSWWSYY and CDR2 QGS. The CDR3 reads CALGIINDWGIRELIF. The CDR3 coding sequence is TGTGCTCTTGGGATTATTAACGACTGGGGGATACGAGAACTCATCTTT.

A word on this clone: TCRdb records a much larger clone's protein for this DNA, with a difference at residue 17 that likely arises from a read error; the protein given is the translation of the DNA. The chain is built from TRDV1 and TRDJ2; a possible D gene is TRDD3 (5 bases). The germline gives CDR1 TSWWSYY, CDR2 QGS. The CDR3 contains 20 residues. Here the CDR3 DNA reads TGTGCTCTTGGGGAACTTCCGAGTGTAAGGGGAGTGAGCTTGACAGCACGACTCTTCTTT. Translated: CALGELPSVRGVSLTARLFF.

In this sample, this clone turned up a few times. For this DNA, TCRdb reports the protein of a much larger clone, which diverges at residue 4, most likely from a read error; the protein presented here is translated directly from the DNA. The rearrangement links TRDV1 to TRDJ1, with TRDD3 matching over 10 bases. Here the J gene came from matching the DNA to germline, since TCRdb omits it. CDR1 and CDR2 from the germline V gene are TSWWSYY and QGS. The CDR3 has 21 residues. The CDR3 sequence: CALVEQSGYWGISSDTDKLIF. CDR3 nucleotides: TGTGCTCTTGTGGAACAATCCGGGTACTGGGGGATCTCCTCTGACACCGATAAACTCATCTTT.

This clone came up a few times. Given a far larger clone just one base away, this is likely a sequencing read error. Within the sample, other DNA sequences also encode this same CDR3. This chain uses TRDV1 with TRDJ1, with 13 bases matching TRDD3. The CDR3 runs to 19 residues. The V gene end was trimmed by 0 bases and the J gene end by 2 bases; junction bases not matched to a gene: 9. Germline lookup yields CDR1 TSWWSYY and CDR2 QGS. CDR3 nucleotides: TGTGCTCTTGGGGAACTTGGGGAGTACTGGGGGATACGAACCGATAAACTCATCTTT. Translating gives CALGELGEYWGIRTDKLIF.

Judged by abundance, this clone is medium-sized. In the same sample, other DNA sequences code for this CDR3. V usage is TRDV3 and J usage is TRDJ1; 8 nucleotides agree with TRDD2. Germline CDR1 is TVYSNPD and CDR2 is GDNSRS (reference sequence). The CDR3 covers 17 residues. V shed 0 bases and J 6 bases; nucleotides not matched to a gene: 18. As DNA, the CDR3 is TGTGCCTTTAGCTCGGCCTTCCTAAGATCCCGTACTAATAAACTCATCTTT. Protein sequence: CAFSSAFLRSRTNKLIF.

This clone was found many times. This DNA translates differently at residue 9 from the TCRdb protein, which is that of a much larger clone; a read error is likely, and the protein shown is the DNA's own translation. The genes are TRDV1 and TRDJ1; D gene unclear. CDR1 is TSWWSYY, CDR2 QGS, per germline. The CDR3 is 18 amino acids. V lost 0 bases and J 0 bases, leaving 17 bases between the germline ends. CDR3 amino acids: CALGELKWVMSDTDKLIF. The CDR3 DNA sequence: TGTGCTCTTGGGGAACTAAAATGGGTGATGTCCGACACCGATAAACTCATCTTT.

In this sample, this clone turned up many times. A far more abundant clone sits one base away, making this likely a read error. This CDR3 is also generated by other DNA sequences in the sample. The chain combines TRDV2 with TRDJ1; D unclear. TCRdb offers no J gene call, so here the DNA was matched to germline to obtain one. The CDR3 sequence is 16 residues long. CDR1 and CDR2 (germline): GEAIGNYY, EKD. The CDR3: CACDTEEEEGTDKLIF. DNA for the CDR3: TGTGCCTGCGACACCGAGGAAGAAGAGGGCACCGATAAACTCATCTTT.

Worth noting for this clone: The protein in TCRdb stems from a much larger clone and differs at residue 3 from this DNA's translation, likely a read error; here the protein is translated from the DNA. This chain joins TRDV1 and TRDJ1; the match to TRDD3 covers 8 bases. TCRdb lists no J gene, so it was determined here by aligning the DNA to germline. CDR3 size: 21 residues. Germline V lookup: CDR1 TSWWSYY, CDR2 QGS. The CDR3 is CAFGELKPHGGDTRYTDKLIF. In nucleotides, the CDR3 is TGTGCTTTTGGGGAACTCAAGCCCCACGGCGGGGATACAAGGTACACCGATAAACTCATCTTT.

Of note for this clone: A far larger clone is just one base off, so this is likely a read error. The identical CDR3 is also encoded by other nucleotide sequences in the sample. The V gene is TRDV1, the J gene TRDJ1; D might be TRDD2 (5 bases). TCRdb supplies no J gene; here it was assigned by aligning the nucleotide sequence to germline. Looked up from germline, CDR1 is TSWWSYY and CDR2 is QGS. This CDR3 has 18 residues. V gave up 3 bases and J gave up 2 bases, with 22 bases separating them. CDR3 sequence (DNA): TGTGCTCTTGGGGAGCGATTCAACAGGCTTCCAAGGACCGATAAACTCATCTTT. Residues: CALGERFNRLPRTDKLIF.

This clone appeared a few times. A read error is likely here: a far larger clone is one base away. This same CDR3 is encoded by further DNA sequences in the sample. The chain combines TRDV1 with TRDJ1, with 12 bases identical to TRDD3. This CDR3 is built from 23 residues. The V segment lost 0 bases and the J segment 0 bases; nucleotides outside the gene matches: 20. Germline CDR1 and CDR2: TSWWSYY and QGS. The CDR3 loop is CALGELRHSFPYWGILHTDKLIF. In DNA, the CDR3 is TGTGCTCTTGGGGAACTGCGGCATTCCTTTCCTTACTGGGGGATACTCCACACCGATAAACTCATCTTT.

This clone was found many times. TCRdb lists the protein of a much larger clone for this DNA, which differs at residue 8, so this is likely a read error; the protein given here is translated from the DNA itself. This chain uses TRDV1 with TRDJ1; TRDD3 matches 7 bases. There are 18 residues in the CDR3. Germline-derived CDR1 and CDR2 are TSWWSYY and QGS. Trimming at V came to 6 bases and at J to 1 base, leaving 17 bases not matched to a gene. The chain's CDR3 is CALGLPTVDTRRTDKLIF. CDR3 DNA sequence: TGTGCTCTTGGACTCCCTACGGTGGATACGCGCCGCACCGATAAACTCATCTTT.

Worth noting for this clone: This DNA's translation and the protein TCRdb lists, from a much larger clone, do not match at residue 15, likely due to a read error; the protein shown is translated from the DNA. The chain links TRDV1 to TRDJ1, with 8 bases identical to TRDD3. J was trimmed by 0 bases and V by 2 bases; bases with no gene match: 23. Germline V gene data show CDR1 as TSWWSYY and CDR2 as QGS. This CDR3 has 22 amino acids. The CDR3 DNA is TGTGCTCTTGGGGAAGCGAAGTACCCCTTTCCACACTGGGGGGGGAACACCGATAAACTCATCTTT. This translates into CALGEAKYPFPHWGGNTDKLIF.

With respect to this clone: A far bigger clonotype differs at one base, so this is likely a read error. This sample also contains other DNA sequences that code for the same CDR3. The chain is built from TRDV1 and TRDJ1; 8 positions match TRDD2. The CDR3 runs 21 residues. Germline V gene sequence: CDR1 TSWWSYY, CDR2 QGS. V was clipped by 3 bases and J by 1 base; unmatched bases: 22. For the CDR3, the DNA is TGTGCTCTTGGGGACTCTTCCTACGGGAACGGGGTCATATGTGTCACCGATAAACTCATCTTT. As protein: CALGDSSYGNGVICVTDKLIF.

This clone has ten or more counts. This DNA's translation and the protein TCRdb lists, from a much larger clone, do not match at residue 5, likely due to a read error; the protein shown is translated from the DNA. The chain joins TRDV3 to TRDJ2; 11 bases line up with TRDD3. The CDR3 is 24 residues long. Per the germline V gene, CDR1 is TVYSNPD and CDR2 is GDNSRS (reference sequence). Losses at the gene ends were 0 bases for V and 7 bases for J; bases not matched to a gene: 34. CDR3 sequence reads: CAFRLYRNYEGIYWGIVVRAQLFF. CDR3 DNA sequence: TGTGCCTTTAGACTCTACCGGAACTACGAGGGAATTTACTGGGGGATAGTGGTTAGAGCACAACTCTTCTTT. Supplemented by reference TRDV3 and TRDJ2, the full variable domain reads CDKVTQSSPDQTVASGSEVVLLCTYDTVYSNPDLFWYRIRPDYSFQFVFYGDNSRSEGADFTQGRFSVKHILTQKAFHLVISPVRTEDSATYYCAFRLYRNYEGIYWGIVVRAQLFFGKGTQLIVEP.

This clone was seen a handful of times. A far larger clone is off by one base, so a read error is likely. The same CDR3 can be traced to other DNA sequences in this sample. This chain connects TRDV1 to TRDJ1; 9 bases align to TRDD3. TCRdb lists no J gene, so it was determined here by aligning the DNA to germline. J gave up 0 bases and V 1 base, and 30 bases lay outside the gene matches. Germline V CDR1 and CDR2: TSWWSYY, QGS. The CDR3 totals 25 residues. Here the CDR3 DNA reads TGTGCTCTTGGGGAACGAAGTATCAGGTACCCCATTGTAGGGGATACGTTCGGGTACACCGATAAACTCATCTTT. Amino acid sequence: CALGERSIRYPIVGDTFGYTDKLIF.

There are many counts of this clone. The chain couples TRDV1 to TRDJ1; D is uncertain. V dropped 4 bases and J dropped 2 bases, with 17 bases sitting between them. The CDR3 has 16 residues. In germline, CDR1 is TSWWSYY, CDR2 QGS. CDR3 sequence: CALGGAAVRLTDKLIF. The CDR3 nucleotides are TGTGCTCTTGGGGGTGCCGCCGTTCGCCTAACCGATAAACTCATCTTT.

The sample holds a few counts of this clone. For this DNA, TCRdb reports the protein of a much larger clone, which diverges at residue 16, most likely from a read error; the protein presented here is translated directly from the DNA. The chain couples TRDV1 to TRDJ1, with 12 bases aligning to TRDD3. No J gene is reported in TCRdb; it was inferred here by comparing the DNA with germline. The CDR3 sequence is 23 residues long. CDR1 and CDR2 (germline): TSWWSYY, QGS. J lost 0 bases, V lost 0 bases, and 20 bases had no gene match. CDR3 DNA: TGTGCTCTTGGGGAACTGGGGCCTTCCTACGACTGGGGGATACAAGAGAACACCGATAAACTCATCTTT. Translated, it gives CALGELGPSYDWGIQENTDKLIF.

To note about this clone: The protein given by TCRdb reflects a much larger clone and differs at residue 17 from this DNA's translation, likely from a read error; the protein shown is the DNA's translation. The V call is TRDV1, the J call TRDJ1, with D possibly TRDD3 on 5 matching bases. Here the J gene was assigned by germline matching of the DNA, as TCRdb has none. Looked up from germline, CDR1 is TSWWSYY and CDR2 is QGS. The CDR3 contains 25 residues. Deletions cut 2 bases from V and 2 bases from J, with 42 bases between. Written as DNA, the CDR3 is TGTGCTCTTGGGGAATACTCTAGGGGCTACGCGGATAAACTTCAAGGTTCTTATATTACCGATAAACTCATCTTT. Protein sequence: CALGEYSRGYADKLQGSYITDKLIF.

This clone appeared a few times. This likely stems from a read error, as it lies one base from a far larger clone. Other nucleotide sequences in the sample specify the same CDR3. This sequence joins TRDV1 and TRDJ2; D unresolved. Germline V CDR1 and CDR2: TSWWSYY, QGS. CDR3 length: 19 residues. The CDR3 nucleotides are TGTGCTCTTGGGGGGCTACGAGCCAGCACCCTAACCCTGACGGCACAACTCTTCTTT. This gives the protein CALGGLRASTLTLTAQLFF.

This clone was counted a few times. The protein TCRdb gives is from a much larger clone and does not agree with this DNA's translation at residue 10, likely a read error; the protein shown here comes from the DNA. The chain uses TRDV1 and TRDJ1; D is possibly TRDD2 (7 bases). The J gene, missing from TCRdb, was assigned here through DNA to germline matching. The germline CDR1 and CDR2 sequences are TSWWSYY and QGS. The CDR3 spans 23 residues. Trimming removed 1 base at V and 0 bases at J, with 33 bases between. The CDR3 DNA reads TGTGCTCTTGGGGAACCGTTTCCTACTATCGGCCTCTGGGGCTGGGGACACACCGATAAACTCATCTTT. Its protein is CALGEPFPTIGLWGWGHTDKLIF.

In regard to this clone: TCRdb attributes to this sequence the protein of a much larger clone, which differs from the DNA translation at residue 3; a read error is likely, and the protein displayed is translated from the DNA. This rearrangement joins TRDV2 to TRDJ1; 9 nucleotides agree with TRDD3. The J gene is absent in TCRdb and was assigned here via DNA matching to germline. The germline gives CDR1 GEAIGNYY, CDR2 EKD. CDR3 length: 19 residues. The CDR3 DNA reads TGTGCCCGTGACACCGTCGTTCGGGGGATACTTAGAAGGACCGATAAACTCATCTTT. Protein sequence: CARDTVVRGILRRTDKLIF.